This T cell receptor beta chain stems from a study of type 1 regulatory T cells. Whole-study context: T-allo10 is a Tr1-enriched, alloantigen-specific CD4 T cell product made in vitro.

In its sample, this clonotype was seen a few times. Its antigen is unknown. V lost 3 bases, J lost 4 bases, and 15 bases lay in between. Germline CDR1 DFQATT, CDR2 SNEGSKA (reference sequence). The length of the CDR3 is 14 residues. General observations from the study: Compared with non-Tr1 cells, Tr1 cells showed a narrower TCR repertoire.

TCRdb independently ran MiXCR on the reads; one entry per CDR3 protein. This sample has tens of thousands of distinct CDR3 sequences, with around 62% found just once. The sequence came from a human donor in good health. The genes are TRBV20-1 and TRBJ1-1; D gene ambiguous. Sequenced sample: cultured non-Tr1 T cells, either the whole culture or a sorted T cell fraction (not recorded which). The DNA for the CDR3 is TGCAGTGCTAGTGCGAGGAGGGTTACCACTGAAGCTTTCTTT. This encodes CSASARRVTTEAFF.